One and the same sample provided the 32 T cell receptor beta chains below, sequenced in a study of T cells in women clearing cervical HPV infection. The data were produced by immunoSEQ multiplex PCR, yet TCRdb's version contains in-frame clones alone and is incomplete. In all, the sample yields just under 35,000 clones. Sequences were obtained from blood buffy coat. These receptors came from a woman aged 18 to 69 with a cervical HPV16 infection that either progressed to CIN3+ or cleared (not recorded which).

CDR3 bases read: TGCAGTGCTAGATCGGGTCAACTAGCCCACAATGAG. This translates into CSARSGQLAHNE. The whole CDR3 protein is CSARSGQLAHNEQFF. V gene TRBV20-1 combines with J gene TRBJ2-1, with D maybe TRBD2 (6 bases). Sequencing ends 3 residues short of the CDR3 end; the germline J gene provides the rest. CDR1 is DFQATT and CDR2 is SNEGSKA in the germline V gene (reference sequence). The CDR3 is 15 amino acids. Trimming cost V 2 bases and J 5 bases, with 16 bases left between them.

To note about this clone: The read ends 3 residues before the CDR3 terminus; that terminus is restored from the germline J gene. This sequence joins TRBV5-4 and TRBJ1-1; tentative D call: TRBD1 (5 bases). CDR3 length: 15 amino acids. V lost 0 bases and J 5 bases, leaving 14 bases between the germline ends. The germline V gene encodes CDR1 SGHNT and CDR2 YYREEE (reference sequence). CDR3 region: CASSLGGGGWTEAFF. CDR3 DNA (partial): TGTGCCAGCAGCTTGGGTGGCGGGGGTTGGACTGAA.

A note on this clone: The CDR3 extends 3 residues past the end of the read, so its final part is completed from the germline J gene. This rearrangement joins TRBV6-2 or TRBV6-3 to TRBJ1-1, with D hard to call. Germline-derived CDR1 and CDR2 are MNHEY and SVGEGT. The CDR3 runs 11 residues. The CDR3 reads CASSYLREAFF. The sequenced part of the CDR3 DNA is TGTGCCAGCAGTTATCTACGAGAA.

With respect to this clone: The read gets to within 3 residues of the CDR3 end, and the germline J gene fills in the rest. This chain uses TRBV20-1 with TRBJ1-4; D is ambiguous. Per the germline V gene, CDR1 is DFQATT and CDR2 is SNEGSKA (reference sequence). CDR3 length equals 15 residues. CDR3: CSASGGSSYNSPLFF. CDR3 DNA, as far as it was read: TGCAGTGCTAGTGGCGGGAGCTCCTATAATTCACCA.

CDR3 residues: CASSLLFGQGFTYEQYF. The part of the CDR3 DNA that was read is TGTGCCAGCAGCTTACTCTTCGGACAGGGGTTCACCTACGAG. This chain joins TRBV7-8 and TRBJ2-7; 9 bases align to TRBD1. The CDR3 extends 3 residues past the end of the read, so its final part is completed from the germline J gene. V was clipped by 2 bases and J by 2 bases; unmatched bases: 10. CDR3 length: 17 residues. Germline loops: CDR1 SGHVS, CDR2 FQNEAQ.

The covered CDR3 bases are TGTGCCAGCAGCGCCGTGAACAGGGGCTATGGT. As protein: CASSAVNRGYG. The full CDR3 protein reads CASSAVNRGYGQYF. The chain has TRBV7-9 and TRBJ2-4, with 7 bases fitting TRBD1. The CDR3 end is not reached by the read, which stops 3 residues before it; the germline J gene fills it in. The CDR3 has 14 residues. In germline, CDR1 is SEHNR, CDR2 FQNEAQ (reference sequence).

With regard to this clone: The CDR3 end is not reached by the read, which stops 3 residues before it; the germline J gene fills it in. The chain is built from TRBV5-1 and TRBJ2-1; 9 bases are a match to TRBD2. This CDR3 has 16 amino acids. V shed 3 bases, J shed 5 bases, and the junction held 9 bases outside the gene matches. Per the germline V gene, CDR1 is SGHRS and CDR2 is YFSETQ. The covered CDR3 bases are TGCGCCAGCAGCTGGGACGTACTAGCGGGTAACAATGAG. This codes for CASSWDVLAGNNE. In full, the CDR3 is CASSWDVLAGNNEQFF.

Comments on this clone: Read data end 3 residues before the CDR3 end; the end is taken from the germline J gene. V gene TRBV29-1 combines with J gene TRBJ2-3; no definite D call. Trimming took 6 bases from V and 1 from J, leaving 17 bases between them. In germline, CDR1 is SQVTM, CDR2 ANQGSEA. This CDR3 comprises 15 residues. The sequenced part of the CDR3 DNA is TGCAGCGTCACCCATTCCAGGATCCGCACAGATACG. Protein: CSVTHSRIRTDT. The full CDR3 sequence reads CSVTHSRIRTDTQYF.

As to this clone: The read halts 3 residues ahead of the CDR3 end, with the missing end drawn from the germline J gene. The chain recombines TRBV20-1 with TRBJ2-7; no reliable D call. V lost 0 bases to trimming and J lost 2 bases, with 14 bases between them. CDR1 is DFQATT and CDR2 is SNEGSKA in the germline V gene (reference sequence). The CDR3 has 15 residues. The CDR3 spells CSARDPPSRAYEQYF. CDR3 DNA, as far as it was read: TGCAGTGCTAGAGATCCTCCTAGTCGAGCCTACGAG.

With respect to this clone: With the read ending 3 residues before the CDR3 end, the germline J gene is used to fill in that end. This chain joins TRBV13 and TRBJ2-1, with D hard to call. Germline V gene sequence: CDR1 PRHDT, CDR2 FYEKMQ (reference sequence). Trimming pared 0 bases from V and 4 bases from J, leaving 10 bases between. The CDR3 has 15 amino acids. CDR3 protein: CASSLGQSVYNEQFF. CDR3 DNA (partial): TGTGCCAGCAGCTTAGGGCAGTCAGTATACAATGAG. Looking up the rest from reference TRBV13 and TRBJ2-1 gives the full variable domain: AAGVIQSPRHLIKEKRETATLKCYPIPRHDTVYWYQQGPGQDPQFLISFYEKMQSDKGSIPDRFSAQQFSDYHSELNMSSLELGDSALYFCASSLGQSVYNEQFFGPGTRLTVL.

The CDR3 loop is CASSLATGRGTEAFF. The DNA read from the CDR3 is TGTGCCAGCTCACTCGCGACAGGGAGGGGAACTGAA. V is TRBV18 and J is TRBJ1-1, with TRBD1 matching 7 bases. Read coverage stops 3 residues before the CDR3 terminus; the germline J gene supplies the remainder. Germline CDR1 is KGHSH and CDR2 is LQKENI. The trim removed 4 bases at V and 5 bases at J, leaving 10 bases unmatched. The CDR3 is 15 amino acids.

To note about this clone: The read gets to within 3 residues of the CDR3 end, and the germline J gene fills in the rest. The rearrangement links TRBV20-1 to TRBJ2-7, with 7 bases fitting TRBD2. V dropped 0 bases and J dropped 4; count of bases not matched to a gene: 12. This CDR3 has 16 amino acids. Germline-derived CDR1 and CDR2 are DFQATT and SNEGSKA (reference sequence). The CDR3 bases that were read are TGCAGTGCTAGAGATAAGGCGTTGCGGGAGTTTTACGAG. Its protein is CSARDKALREFYE. The CDR3 in its entirety is CSARDKALREFYEQYF.

Comments on this clone: The read terminates 3 residues ahead of where the CDR3 ends, so the germline J gene completes it. This chain links TRBV5-1 with TRBJ1-2, with TRBD1 matching over 8 bases. CDR3 size: 16 residues. Germline lookup yields CDR1 SGHRS and CDR2 YFSETQ. CDR3 amino acids: CASRLVLDRVPYDYTF. The DNA read from the CDR3 is TGCGCCAGCAGACTTGTTCTGGACAGGGTCCCCTACGAC.

Concerning this clone itself: The read is 3 residues too short to cover the CDR3 end, so that end is filled in from the germline J gene. J is TRBJ2-5 and V is TRBV5-1; 8 nucleotides line up with TRBD1. The CDR3 is made up of 15 amino acids. The germline gives CDR1 SGHRS, CDR2 YFSETQ. V was clipped by 2 bases and J by 5 bases; unmatched bases: 8. The chain's CDR3 is CASSLYGQGGETQYF. The DNA read from the CDR3 is TGCGCCAGCAGCTTATATGGACAGGGTGGCGAGACC.

Comment on this clone: Coverage ceases 3 residues before the CDR3 finishes, and the germline J gene fills in the end. V is TRBV18 and J is TRBJ1-2, with D tentatively TRBD1 (5 bases). Germline loops: CDR1 KGHSH, CDR2 LQKENI. Trimming cost V 8 bases and J 6 bases, with 19 bases left between them. The CDR3 length is 14 residues. CDR3 DNA (partial): TGTGCCAGCCTCGGGGGGACTCGGCCCGATGGC. Its protein is CASLGGTRPDG. The whole CDR3 sequence reads CASLGGTRPDGYTF.

With respect to this clone: The read is 3 residues too short to cover the CDR3 end, so that end is filled in from the germline J gene. The chain carries TRBV7-2 and TRBJ1-2; no clear D gene. The V gene's germline CDR1 is SGHTA and CDR2 FQGNSA. There are 14 residues in the CDR3. The covered CDR3 bases are TGTGCCAGCAGCGGTAGCCCTTTTCCCTACGAC. Protein: CASSGSPFPYD. The full CDR3 sequence reads CASSGSPFPYDYTF.

Worth noting for this clone: The read terminates 3 residues ahead of where the CDR3 ends, so the germline J gene completes it. The chain has TRBV5-1 and TRBJ2-5; 8 nucleotides agree with TRBD2. The CDR3 is 13 amino acids. V shed 2 bases and J 5 bases; nucleotides not matched to a gene: 2. In germline, CDR1 is SGHRS, CDR2 YFSETQ. The CDR3 region is CASSLAGVETQYF. The CDR3 DNA, read in part, is TGCGCCAGCAGCTTAGCGGGGGTGGAGACC.

In the case of this clone: The read terminates 3 residues before the CDR3 end, so the remaining end is supplied by the germline J gene. This chain joins TRBV7-9 and TRBJ1-2, with no clear D. The germline gives CDR1 SEHNR, CDR2 FQNEAQ (reference sequence). The CDR3 extends over 15 amino acids. The CDR3 sequence is CASSFRTSAFGDYTF. CDR3 bases read: TGTGCCAGCAGCTTTCGGACTAGCGCCTTCGGCGAC.

As regards this clone: Germline is not matched at one junction end, which may reflect a read error. CDR3 DNA, as far as it was read: TGTGCCAGCAGTGAACAGGGGACTACCTTCTCTGGAAACATC. Its translation: CASSEQGTTFSGNI. The entire CDR3 protein reads CASSEQGTTFSGNIIYF. The chain is built from TRBV2 and TRBJ1-3; tentatively, D is TRBD1 (6 bases). The read terminates 3 residues before the CDR3 end, so the remaining end is supplied by the germline J gene. The CDR3 runs 17 residues. CDR1 and CDR2 (germline): SNHLY, FYNNEI.

As regards this clone: The missing CDR3 end, 3 residues past where the read stops, is filled in from the germline J gene. The rearrangement joins TRBV7-9 to TRBJ2-7, with TRBD1 matching 8 bases. Germline V CDR1 and CDR2: SEHNR, FQNEAQ (reference sequence). The CDR3 is made up of 14 amino acids. V lost 5 bases, J lost 0 bases, and 3 bases stayed unmatched. The CDR3: CASSPGQASYEQYF. Partial CDR3 DNA: TGTGCCAGCAGCCCGGGACAGGCCTCCTACGAG.

As concerns this clone: The DNA ends 3 residues before the CDR3 does, and the rest of the CDR3 is filled in from the germline J gene. The chain is built from TRBV11-3 and TRBJ1-4; 7 bases are shared with TRBD1. This CDR3 is built from 14 residues. The germline V gene encodes CDR1 SGHNT and CDR2 YENEEA. The CDR3 sequence: CASSSGQPNSPLFF. Partial CDR3 DNA: TGTGCCAGCAGCTCGGGACAGCCAAATTCACCA.

With regard to this clone: Read sequence stops 3 residues before the CDR3 end, and the germline J gene provides the missing end. The chain links TRBV11-3 to TRBJ1-6, with 11 nucleotides matching TRBD1. Germline assignment: CDR1 SGHNT and CDR2 YENEEA. CDR3 length equals 15 residues. The CDR3 DNA, read in part, is TGTGCCAGCAGCTCCGGGACAGGGGGTAGAGGTACC. It specifies CASSSGTGGRGT. The complete CDR3 sequence is CASSSGTGGRGTLHF. The full variable domain, rest sourced from reference TRBV11-3 and TRBJ1-6, is EAGVVQSPRYKIIEKKQPVAFWCNPISGHNTLYWYLQNLGQGPELLIRYENEEAVDDSQLPKDRFSAERLKGVDSTLKIQPAELGDSAVYLCASSSGTGGRGTLHFGNGTRLTVT.

Of note for this clone: The read halts 3 residues ahead of the CDR3 end, with the missing end drawn from the germline J gene. V and J are TRBV7-9 and TRBJ1-4; tentatively, D is TRBD1 (5 bases). Germline CDR1 and CDR2: SEHNR and FQNEAQ (reference sequence). V lost 5 bases, J lost 8 bases, and 15 bases lay in between. The CDR3 runs to 14 residues. The part of the CDR3 DNA that was read is TGTGCCAGCAGCAAGGGGCAGGGTTACGAAAAA. Its protein is CASSKGQGYEK. The entire CDR3 protein is CASSKGQGYEKLFF. The full variable domain, completed using reference TRBV7-9 and TRBJ1-4, is DTGVSQNPRHKITKRGQNVTFRCDPISEHNRLYWYRQTLGQGPEFLTYFQNEAQLEKSRLLSDRFSAERPKGSFSTLEIQRTEQGDSAMYLCASSKGQGYEKLFFGSGTQLSVL.

Comment on this clone: The CDR3 is cut off 3 residues early in the read; its end comes from the germline J gene. The chain employs TRBV6-2 or TRBV6-3 and TRBJ2-4; D possibly corresponds to TRBD1 (6 bases). The CDR3 has 12 amino acids. Germline CDR1 reads MNHEY; CDR2 reads SVGEGT. CDR3 DNA (partial): TGTGCCAGCAGTTGGGCCAAGGGGGTT. Protein product: CASSWAKGV. In full, the CDR3 is CASSWAKGVQYF.

Comments on this clone: The read terminates 3 residues before the CDR3 end, so the remaining end is supplied by the germline J gene. The gene calls are TRBV14 and TRBJ1-6, with 7 positions matching TRBD1. J lost 8 bases, V lost 4 bases, and 11 bases had no gene match. The germline V gene has CDR1 SGHDN and CDR2 FVKESK. The CDR3 is 16 amino acids. Here the CDR3 reads CASSRRPTGFDSPLHF. CDR3 bases read: TGTGCCAGCAGCCGGAGGCCGACAGGGTTTGATTCACCC. Full variable domain (rest looked up from reference TRBV14 and TRBJ1-6): EAGVTQFPSHSVIEKGQTVTLRCDPISGHDNLYWYRRVMGKEIKFLLHFVKESKQDESGMPNNRFLAERTGGTYSTLKVQPAELEDSGVYFCASSRRPTGFDSPLHFGNGTRLTVT.

CDR3 loop: CASSFTRSETQYF. The CDR3 bases that were read are TGTGCCAGCAGCTTCACTAGGTCGGAGACC. The rearrangement uses TRBV11-2 and TRBJ2-5; D possibly corresponds to TRBD2 (5 bases). The missing CDR3 end, 3 residues past where the read stops, is filled in from the germline J gene. The V and J ends lost 3 bases and 5 bases respectively, with 10 bases between them. The CDR3 covers 13 residues. Germline V CDR1 and CDR2: SGHAT, FQNNGV. The complete variable domain, with remaining parts taken from reference TRBV11-2 and TRBJ2-5, reads EAGVAQSPRYKIIEKRQSVAFWCNPISGHATLYWYQQILGQGPKLLIQFQNNGVVDDSQLPKDRFSAERLKGVDSTLKIQPAKLEDSAVYLCASSFTRSETQYFGPGTRLLVL.

On this clone: The read ends 3 residues early relative to the CDR3; the germline J gene fills the gap. The gene calls are TRBV20-1 and TRBJ2-1; D remains unclear. Germline CDR1 DFQATT, CDR2 SNEGSKA (reference sequence). The V end lost 3 bases, the J end lost 4 bases, and 16 bases lay between the germline ends. The CDR3 contains 15 residues. CDR3 DNA, as far as it was read: TGCAGTGCTAGTTCAAGAGTTCTCGGGTACAATGAG. Translating gives CSASSRVLGYNE. The whole CDR3 sequence is CSASSRVLGYNEQFF.

In the case of this clone: Read data end 3 residues before the CDR3 end; the end is taken from the germline J gene. The V call is TRBV19, the J call TRBJ2-5; TRBD2 aligns across 7 bases. The CDR3 is 15 residues long. The V and J ends lost 6 bases and 5 bases, in that order; junction bases with no gene match: 12. In germline, CDR1 is LNHDA, CDR2 SQIVND (reference sequence). The covered CDR3 bases are TGTGCCAGTAGCCCTGGGGGGGATCGGCGGGAGACC. Protein product: CASSPGGDRRET. The CDR3 in full is CASSPGGDRRETQYF.

As for this clone: The read ends 3 residues shy of where the CDR3 ends; the end is completed using the germline J gene. This chain links TRBV7-9 with TRBJ2-5, with D tentatively TRBD2 (5 bases). The CDR3 has 11 residues. CDR1 and CDR2 (germline): SEHNR, FQNEAQ (reference sequence). Trimming took 10 bases from V and 7 from J, leaving 13 bases between them. CDR3 in amino acids: CATEGMRTQYF. The CDR3 DNA, read in part, is TGTGCCACCGAGGGCATGAGGACC.

Comments on this clone: Sequencing ends 3 residues short of the CDR3 end; the germline J gene provides the rest. This rearrangement joins TRBV28 to TRBJ2-2, with D possibly matching TRBD1 (5 bases). CDR3 length equals 15 residues. V shed 1 base and J shed 8 bases, with 14 bases lying between them. Germline assignment: CDR1 MDHEN and CDR2 SYDVKM. The sequenced CDR3 bases are TGTGCCAGCAGTTTATCAGGGCGCCCCGGGGGGGAG. This gives the protein CASSLSGRPGGE. The CDR3 in its entirety is CASSLSGRPGGELFF.

In regard to this clone: Read coverage stops 3 residues before the CDR3 terminus; the germline J gene supplies the remainder. This chain joins TRBV5-1 and TRBJ1-5; the D is unclear. With 0 bases removed from V and 2 bases from J, the gap between germline ends came to 3 bases. The CDR3 is 13 amino acids. CDR1 SGHRS and CDR2 YFSETQ come from the germline V gene. CDR3 DNA (partial): TGCGCCAGCAGCTTGGCCGGCAATCAGCCC. It translates to CASSLAGNQP. The entire CDR3 protein is CASSLAGNQPQHF. The variable domain in full, with the rest retrieved from reference TRBV5-1 and TRBJ1-5, is KAGVTQTPRYLIKTRGQQVTLSCSPISGHRSVSWYQQTPGQGLQFLFEYFSETQRNKGNFPGRFSGRQFSNSRSEMNVSTLELGDSALYLCASSLAGNQPQHFGDGTRLSIL.

Regarding this clone: Coverage ceases 3 residues before the CDR3 finishes, and the germline J gene fills in the end. The chain employs TRBV5-6 and TRBJ1-4; 10 nucleotides line up with TRBD1. From germline, CDR1 is SGHDT and CDR2 YYEEEE. The CDR3 totals 15 residues. Incomplete CDR3 DNA: TGTGCCAGCAGCCTCCGGGACAGGGGTTATTCACCA. Translating it yields CASSLRDRGYSP. The full CDR3 sequence reads CASSLRDRGYSPLFF.